This entry features one T cell receptor beta chain sequence. This entry is derived from a study of identifying expanded T cells in peripheral blood. Collection occurred without any documented infections or immune events in donors. This CDR3 comprises 15 residues. Per germline, CDR1 SGDLS and CDR2 YYNGEE. V dropped 0 bases and J dropped 5; count of bases not matched to a gene: 8. Method: immunoSEQ multiplex PCR; TCRdb's copy keeps in-frame clones and lacks some. The table records 100,000 or so clones, around nine tenths of them present only once. The TCR originated in a person aged 18 to 75 in good health. The chain uses TRBV9 and TRBJ2-7; 7 positions match TRBD2. Sequencing was done on a sample of blood. The CDR3 DNA reads as TGTGCCAGCAGCGTAGGCGCGGGAGCGTTCAACGAGCAGTACTTC. Amino acid sequence: CASSVGAGAFNEQYF.